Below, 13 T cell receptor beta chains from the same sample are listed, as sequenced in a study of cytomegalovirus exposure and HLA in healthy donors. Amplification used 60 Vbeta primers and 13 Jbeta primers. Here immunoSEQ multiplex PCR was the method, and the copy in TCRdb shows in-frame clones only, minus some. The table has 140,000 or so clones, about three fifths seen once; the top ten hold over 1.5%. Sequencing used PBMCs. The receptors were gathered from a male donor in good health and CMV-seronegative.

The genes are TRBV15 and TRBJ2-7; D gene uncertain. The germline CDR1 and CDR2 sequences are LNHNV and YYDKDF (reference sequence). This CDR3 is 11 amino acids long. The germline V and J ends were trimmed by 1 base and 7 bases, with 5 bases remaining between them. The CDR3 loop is CATSRGREQYF. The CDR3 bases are TGTGCCACCAGCAGAGGCAGGGAGCAGTACTTC.

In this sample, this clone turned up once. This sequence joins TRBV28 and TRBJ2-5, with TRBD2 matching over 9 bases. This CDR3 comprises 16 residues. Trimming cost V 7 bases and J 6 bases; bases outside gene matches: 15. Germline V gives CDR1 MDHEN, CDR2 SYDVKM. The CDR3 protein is CASTDLGTSPVKTQYF. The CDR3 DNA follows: TGTGCCAGCACCGACCTTGGGACTAGCCCAGTAAAGACCCAGTACTTC.

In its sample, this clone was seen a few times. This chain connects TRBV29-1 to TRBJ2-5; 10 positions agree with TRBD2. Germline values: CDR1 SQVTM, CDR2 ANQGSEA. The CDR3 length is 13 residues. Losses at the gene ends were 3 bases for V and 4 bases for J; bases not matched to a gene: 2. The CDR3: CSVDASGGETQYF. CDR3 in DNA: TGCAGCGTTGATGCTAGCGGGGGAGAGACCCAGTACTTC.

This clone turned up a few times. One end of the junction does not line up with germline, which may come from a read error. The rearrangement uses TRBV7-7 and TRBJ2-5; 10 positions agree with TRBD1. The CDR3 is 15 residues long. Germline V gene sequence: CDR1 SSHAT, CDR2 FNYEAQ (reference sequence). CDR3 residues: CASTSGTGDQETQYF. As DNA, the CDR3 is TGTGCTAGCACCTCCGGGACAGGGGACCAAGAGACCCAGTACTTC.

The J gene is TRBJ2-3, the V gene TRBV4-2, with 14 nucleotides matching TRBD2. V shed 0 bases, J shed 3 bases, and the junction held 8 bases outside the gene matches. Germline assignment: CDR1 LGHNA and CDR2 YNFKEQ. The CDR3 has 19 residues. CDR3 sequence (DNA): TGTGCCAGCAGCCAAGATGGGACTAGCGGGGGCCCCAAGACAGATACGCAGTATTTT. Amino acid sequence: CASSQDGTSGGPKTDTQYF.

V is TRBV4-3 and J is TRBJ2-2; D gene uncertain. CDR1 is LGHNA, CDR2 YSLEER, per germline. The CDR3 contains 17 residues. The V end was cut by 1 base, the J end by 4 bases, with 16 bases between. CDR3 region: CASSQGVYGRGTGELFF. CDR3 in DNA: TGCGCCAGCAGCCAAGGTGTGTACGGAAGAGGCACCGGGGAGCTGTTTTTT.

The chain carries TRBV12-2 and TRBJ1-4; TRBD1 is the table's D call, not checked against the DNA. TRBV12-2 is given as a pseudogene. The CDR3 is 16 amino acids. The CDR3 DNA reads TGTGCAAGTCGCTCGCACCGACAGGCCAGTAATGAAAAACTGTTTTTT. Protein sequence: CASRSHRQASNEKLFF.

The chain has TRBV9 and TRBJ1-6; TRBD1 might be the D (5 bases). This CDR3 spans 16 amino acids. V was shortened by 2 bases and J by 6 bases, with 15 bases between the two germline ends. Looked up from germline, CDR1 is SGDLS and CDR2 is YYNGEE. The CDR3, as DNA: TGTGCCAGCAGCGTCGCAGGGCAAGCCCTTAATTCACCCCTCCACTTT. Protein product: CASSVAGQALNSPLHF.

The CDR3 DNA sequence: TGTGCCAGCAGCTTAAGACTAGCGGGGGAAGAGACCCAGTACTTC. Amino acid sequence: CASSLRLAGEETQYF. V usage is TRBV7-2 and J usage is TRBJ2-5, with TRBD2 identical over 12 bases. CDR3 length: 15 residues. Germline CDR1 reads SGHTA; CDR2 reads FQGNSA. Losses at the gene ends were 2 bases for V and 3 bases for J; bases not matched to a gene: 1.

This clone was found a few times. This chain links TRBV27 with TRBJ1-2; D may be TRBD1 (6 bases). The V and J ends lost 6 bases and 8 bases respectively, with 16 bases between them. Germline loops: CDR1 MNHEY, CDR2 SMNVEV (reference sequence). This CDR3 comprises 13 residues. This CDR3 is CASRSGQVEGYTF. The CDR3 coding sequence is TGTGCCAGCAGATCGGGACAAGTAGAGGGCTACACCTTC.

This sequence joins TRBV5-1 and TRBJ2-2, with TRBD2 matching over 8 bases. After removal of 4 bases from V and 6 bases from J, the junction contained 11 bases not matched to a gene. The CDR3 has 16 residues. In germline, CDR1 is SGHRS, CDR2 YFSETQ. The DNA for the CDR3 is TGCGCCAGCAGCCCTCGGGGGGGGGCGTCGGCCGGGGAGCTGTTTTTT. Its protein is CASSPRGGASAGELFF.

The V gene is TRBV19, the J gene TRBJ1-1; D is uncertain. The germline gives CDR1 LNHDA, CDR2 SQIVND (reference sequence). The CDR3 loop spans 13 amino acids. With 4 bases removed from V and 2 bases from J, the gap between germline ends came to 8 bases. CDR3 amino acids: CASSTTLNTEAFF. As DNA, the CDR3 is TGTGCCAGTAGTACGACACTTAACACTGAAGCTTTCTTT.

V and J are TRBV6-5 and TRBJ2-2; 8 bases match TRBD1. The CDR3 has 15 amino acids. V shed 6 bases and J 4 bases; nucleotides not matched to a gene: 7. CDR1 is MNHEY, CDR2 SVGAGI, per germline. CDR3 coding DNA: TGTGCCAGCAGCCCGGACAGGGTAGGCACCGGGGAGCTGTTTTTT. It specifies CASSPDRVGTGELFF.